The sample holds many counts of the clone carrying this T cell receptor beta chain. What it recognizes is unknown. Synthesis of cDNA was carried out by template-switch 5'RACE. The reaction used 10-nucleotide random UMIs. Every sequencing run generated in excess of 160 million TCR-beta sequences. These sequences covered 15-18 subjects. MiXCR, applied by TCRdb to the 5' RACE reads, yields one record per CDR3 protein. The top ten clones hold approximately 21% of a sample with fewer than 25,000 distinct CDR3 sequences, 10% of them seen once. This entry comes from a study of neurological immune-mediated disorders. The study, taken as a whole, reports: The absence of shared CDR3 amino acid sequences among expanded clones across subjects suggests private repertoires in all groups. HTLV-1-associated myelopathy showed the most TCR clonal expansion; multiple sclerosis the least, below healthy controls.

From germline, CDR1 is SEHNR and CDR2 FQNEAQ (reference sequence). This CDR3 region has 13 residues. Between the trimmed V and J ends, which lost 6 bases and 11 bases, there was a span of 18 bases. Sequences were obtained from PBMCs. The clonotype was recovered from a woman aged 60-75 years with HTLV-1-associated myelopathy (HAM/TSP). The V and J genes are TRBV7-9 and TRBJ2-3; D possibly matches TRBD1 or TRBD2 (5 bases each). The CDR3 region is CASRRGLGEMQYF. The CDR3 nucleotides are TGTGCCAGCAGGAGAGGACTGGGGGAGATGCAGTATTTT.